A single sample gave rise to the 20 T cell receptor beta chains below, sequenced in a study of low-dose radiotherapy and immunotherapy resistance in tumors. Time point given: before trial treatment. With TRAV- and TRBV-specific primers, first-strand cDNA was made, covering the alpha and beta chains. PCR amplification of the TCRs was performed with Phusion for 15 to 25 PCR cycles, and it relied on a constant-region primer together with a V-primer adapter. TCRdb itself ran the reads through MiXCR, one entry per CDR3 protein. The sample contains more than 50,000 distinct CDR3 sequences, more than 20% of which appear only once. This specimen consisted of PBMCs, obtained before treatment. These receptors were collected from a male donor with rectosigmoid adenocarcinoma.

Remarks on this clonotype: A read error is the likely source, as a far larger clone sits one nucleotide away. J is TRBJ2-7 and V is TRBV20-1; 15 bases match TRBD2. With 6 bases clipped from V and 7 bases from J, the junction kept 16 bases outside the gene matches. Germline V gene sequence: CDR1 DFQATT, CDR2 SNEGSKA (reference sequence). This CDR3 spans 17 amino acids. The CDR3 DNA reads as TGCAGTGCACCGGGGACTAGCGGGAGGAATTCCTACAATGAGCAGTACTTC. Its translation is CSAPGTSGRNSYNEQYF.

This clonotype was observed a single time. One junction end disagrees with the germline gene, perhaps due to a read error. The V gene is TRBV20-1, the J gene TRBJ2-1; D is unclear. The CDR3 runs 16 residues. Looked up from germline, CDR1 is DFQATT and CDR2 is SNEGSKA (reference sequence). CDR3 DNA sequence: TGCAGTGCCAGAGGTCCCGTAGCTAGCTCCTACAATGAGCAGTTCTTC. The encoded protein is CSARGPVASSYNEQFF.

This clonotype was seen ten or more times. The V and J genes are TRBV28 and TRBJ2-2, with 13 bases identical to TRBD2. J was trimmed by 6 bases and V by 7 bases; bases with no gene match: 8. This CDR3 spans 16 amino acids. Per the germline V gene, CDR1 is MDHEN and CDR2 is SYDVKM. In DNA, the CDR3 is TGTGCCAGCACTGCCGGGACTAGCGGGGTCGCCGGGGAGCTGTTTTTT. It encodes CASTAGTSGVAGELFF.

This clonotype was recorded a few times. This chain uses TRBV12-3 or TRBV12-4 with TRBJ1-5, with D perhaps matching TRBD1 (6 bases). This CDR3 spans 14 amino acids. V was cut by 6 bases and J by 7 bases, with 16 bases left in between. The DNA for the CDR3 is TGTGCCAGCAGCTGGGGGCGCGAGGGGCAGCCCCAGCATTTT. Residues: CASSWGREGQPQHF.

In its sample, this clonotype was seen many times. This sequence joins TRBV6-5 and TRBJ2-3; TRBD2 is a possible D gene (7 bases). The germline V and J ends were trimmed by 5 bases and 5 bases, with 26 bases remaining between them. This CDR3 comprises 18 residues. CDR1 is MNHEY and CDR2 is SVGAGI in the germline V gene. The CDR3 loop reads CASSRGGGRRGRGDTQYF. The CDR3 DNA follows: TGTGCCAGCAGTAGGGGAGGGGGGCGTCGAGGTAGGGGAGATACGCAGTATTTT.

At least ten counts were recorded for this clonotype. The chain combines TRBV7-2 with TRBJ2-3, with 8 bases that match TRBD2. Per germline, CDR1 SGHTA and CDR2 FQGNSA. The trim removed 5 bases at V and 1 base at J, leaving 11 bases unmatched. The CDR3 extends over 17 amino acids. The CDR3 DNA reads TGTGCCAGCAGCCGCCGCACTAGCGGAGATCGCACAGATACGCAGTATTTT. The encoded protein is CASSRRTSGDRTDTQYF.

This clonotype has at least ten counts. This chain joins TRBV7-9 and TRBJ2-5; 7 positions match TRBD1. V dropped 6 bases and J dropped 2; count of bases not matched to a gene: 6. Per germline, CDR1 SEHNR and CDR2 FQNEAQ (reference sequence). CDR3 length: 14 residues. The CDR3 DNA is TGTGCCAGCAGTCGACAGGGCCATCAAGAGACCCAGTACTTC. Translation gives CASSRQGHQETQYF.

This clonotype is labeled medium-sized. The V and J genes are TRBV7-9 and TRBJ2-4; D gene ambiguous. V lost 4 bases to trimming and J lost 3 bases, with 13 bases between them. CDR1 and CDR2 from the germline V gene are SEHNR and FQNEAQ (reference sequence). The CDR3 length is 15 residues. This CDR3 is CASSSGESGKNIQYF. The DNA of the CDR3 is TGTGCCAGCAGCTCCGGCGAGAGTGGCAAAAACATTCAGTACTTC.

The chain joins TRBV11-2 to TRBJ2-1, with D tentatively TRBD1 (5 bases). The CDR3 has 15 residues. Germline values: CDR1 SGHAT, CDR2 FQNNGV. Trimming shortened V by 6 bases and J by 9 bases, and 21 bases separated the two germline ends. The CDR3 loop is CASSRGGVRSPEQFF. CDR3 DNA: TGTGCCAGCAGTAGGGGTGGGGTTCGGTCGCCTGAGCAGTTCTTC.

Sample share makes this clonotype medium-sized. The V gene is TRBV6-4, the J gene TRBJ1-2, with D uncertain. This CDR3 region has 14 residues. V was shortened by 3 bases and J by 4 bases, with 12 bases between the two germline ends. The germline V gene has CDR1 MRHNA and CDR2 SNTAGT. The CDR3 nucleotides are TGTGCCAGCAGTGATGGAAATTTTGGCTATGGCTACACCTTC. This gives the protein CASSDGNFGYGYTF.

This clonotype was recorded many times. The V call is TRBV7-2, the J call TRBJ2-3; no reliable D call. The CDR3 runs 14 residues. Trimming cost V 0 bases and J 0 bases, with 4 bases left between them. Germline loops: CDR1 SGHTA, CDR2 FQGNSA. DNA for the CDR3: TGTGCCAGCAGCTTAGCGCCCAGCACAGATACGCAGTATTTT. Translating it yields CASSLAPSTDTQYF.

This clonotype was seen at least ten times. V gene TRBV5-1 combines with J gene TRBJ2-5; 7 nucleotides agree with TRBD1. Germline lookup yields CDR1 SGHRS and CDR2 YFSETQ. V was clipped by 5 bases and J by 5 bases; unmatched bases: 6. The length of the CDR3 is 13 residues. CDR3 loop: CASSRTGEETQYF. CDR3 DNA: TGCGCCAGCAGTCGTACAGGGGAGGAGACCCAGTACTTC.

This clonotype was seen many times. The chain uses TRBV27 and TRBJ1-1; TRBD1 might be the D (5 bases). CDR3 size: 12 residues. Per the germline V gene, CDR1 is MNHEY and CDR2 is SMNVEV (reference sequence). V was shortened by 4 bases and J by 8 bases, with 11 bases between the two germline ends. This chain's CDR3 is CASSSGVREAFF. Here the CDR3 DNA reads TGTGCCAGCAGTTCGGGGGTCCGGGAAGCTTTCTTT.

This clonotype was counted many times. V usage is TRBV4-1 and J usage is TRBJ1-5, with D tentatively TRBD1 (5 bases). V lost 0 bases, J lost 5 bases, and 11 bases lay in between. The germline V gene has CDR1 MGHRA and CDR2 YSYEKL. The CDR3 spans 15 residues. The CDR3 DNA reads TGCGCCAGCAGCCAAGATATCAGGGAGTATCAGCCCCAGCATTTT. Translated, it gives CASSQDIREYQPQHF.

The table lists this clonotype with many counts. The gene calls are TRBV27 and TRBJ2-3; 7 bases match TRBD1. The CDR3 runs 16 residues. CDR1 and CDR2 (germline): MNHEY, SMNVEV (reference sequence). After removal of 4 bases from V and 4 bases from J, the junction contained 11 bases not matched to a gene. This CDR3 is CASSWEKHRGADTQYF. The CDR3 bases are TGTGCCAGCAGTTGGGAAAAACACAGGGGCGCAGATACGCAGTATTTT.

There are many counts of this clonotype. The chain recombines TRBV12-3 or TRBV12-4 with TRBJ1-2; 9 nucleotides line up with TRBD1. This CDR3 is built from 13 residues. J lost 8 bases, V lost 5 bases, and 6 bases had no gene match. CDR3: CASSPRDRDGYTF. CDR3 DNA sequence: TGTGCCAGCAGTCCCCGGGACAGGGACGGCTACACCTTC.

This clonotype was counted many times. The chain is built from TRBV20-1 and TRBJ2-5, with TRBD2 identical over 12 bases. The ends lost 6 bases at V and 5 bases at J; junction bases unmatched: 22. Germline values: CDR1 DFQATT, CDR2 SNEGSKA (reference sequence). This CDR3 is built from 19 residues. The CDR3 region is CSARDRRNLAGGPSETQYF. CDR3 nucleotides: TGCAGTGCAAGGGACAGGCGTAACCTAGCGGGGGGGCCGAGTGAGACCCAGTACTTC.

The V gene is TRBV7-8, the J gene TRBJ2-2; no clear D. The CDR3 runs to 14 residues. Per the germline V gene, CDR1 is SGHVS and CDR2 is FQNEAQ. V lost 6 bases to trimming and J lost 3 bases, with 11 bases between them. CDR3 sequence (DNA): TGTGCCAGCAGGCCGTCAGACCACACCGGGGAGCTGTTTTTT. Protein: CASRPSDHTGELFF.

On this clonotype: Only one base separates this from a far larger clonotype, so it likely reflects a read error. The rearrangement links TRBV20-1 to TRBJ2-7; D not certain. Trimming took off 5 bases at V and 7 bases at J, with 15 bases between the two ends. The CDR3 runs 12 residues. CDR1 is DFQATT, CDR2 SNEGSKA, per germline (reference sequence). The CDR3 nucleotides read TGCAGTGCTCCCATTAGGTACAATGAGCAGTACTTC. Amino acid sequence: CSAPIRYNEQYF.

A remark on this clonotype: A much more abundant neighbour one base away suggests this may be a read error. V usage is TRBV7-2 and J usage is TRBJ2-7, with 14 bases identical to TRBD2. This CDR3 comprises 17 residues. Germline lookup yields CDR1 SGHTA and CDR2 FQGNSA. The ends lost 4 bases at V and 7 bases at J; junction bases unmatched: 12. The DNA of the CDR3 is TGTGCCAGCAGCTGGACTAGCGGGGGGCCCTCCTACAATGAGCAGTACTTC. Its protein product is CASSWTSGGPSYNEQYF. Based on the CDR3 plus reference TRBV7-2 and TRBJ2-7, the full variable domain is GAGVSQSPSNKVTEKGKDVELRCDPISGHTALYWYRQSLGQGLEFLIYFQGNSAPDKSGLPSDRFSAERTGGSVSTLTIQRTQQEDSAVYLCASSWTSGGPSYNEQYFGPGTRLTVT.